This TCR beta chain was profiled in a study of T cell responses to AZD1222 COVID-19 vaccine. Study results and caveats: Researchers took repertoire samples only after the peak T cell response had come. There were vaccine-associated CD4 TCRs across spike, dominant at 160-218 and 743-854.

Clones were sequenced by immunoSEQ multiplex PCR, and TCRdb holds only the in-frame ones, with some missing. The table lists 150,000 to 200,000 clones, around 87% of them singletons. V was cut by 2 bases and J by 10 bases, with 2 bases left in between. The CDR3 has 9 residues. Germline CDR1 is MNHEY and CDR2 is SMNVEV (reference sequence). With regard to this clone: Its antigen is not known.

The starting material was peripheral blood, obtained on day 0 of MenACWY control vaccination. The sequence came from an adult in good health. The chain employs TRBV27 and TRBJ1-1; D unresolved. CDR3 DNA sequence: TGTGCCAGCAGTTTAAGAGCTTTCTTT. It codes for CASSLRAFF.